These 15 T cell receptor beta chains were all obtained from the same sample, sequenced in a study of blood T cell repertoires in COVID-19. Assay: immunoSEQ multiplex PCR; the TCRdb copy retains only in-frame clones and omits some. The repertoire holds a few hundred thousand clones, with more than 75% as singletons. The sample comprised PBMCs or T cells enriched from blood (not recorded which). These receptors originate from a man aged 35-49 years in a cohort exposed to, infected with or recovered from COVID-19 (not recorded which).

The chain carries TRBV7-8 and TRBJ1-3; TRBD1 agrees at 8 bases. The CDR3 length is 16 residues. J gave up 0 bases and V 5 bases, and 6 bases lay outside the gene matches. Germline CDR1 is SGHVS and CDR2 is FQNEAQ. The CDR3 loop reads CASSPRQGYSGNTIYF. For the CDR3, the DNA is TGTGCCAGCAGCCCCCGACAGGGGTACTCTGGAAACACCATATATTTT.

In this sample, this clone turned up a few times. CDR3 amino acids: CASSFETPYEQYF. Here the CDR3 DNA reads TGTGCCAGCAGCTTCGAGACACCCTACGAGCAGTACTTC. The rearrangement joins TRBV7-2 to TRBJ2-7; no clear D gene. The CDR3 covers 13 residues. Germline loops: CDR1 SGHTA, CDR2 FQGNSA. Trimming shortened V by 3 bases and J by 2 bases, and 8 bases separated the two germline ends. The entire variable domain, with the rest obtained from reference TRBV7-2 and TRBJ2-7, is as follows: GAGVSQSPSNKVTEKGKDVELRCDPISGHTALYWYRQSLGQGLEFLIYFQGNSAPDKSGLPSDRFSAERTGGSVSTLTIQRTQQEDSAVYLCASSFETPYEQYFGPGTRLTVT.

The rearrangement links TRBV4-2 to TRBJ2-2, with a weak D call TRBD2 (7 bases). The V end was cut by 3 bases, the J end by 5 bases, with 22 bases between. The CDR3 spans 18 residues. CDR1 LGHNA and CDR2 YNFKEQ come from the germline V gene. DNA of the CDR3: TGTGCCAGCAGCCAGGAGTATGCCGGGGGGCGAGGGACCGGGGAGCTGTTTTTT. This translates into CASSQEYAGGRGTGELFF.

The sample holds a few counts of this clone. The chain is built from TRBV2 and TRBJ1-2; 7 nucleotides agree with TRBD1. Germline V lookup: CDR1 SNHLY, CDR2 FYNNEI. There are 14 residues in the CDR3. After removal of 7 bases from V and 2 bases from J, the junction contained 7 bases not matched to a gene. In DNA, the CDR3 is TGTGCCAGCACCCGGACAGGACTAAACTATGGCTACACCTTC. This sequence encodes CASTRTGLNYGYTF.

The count of this clone is one. V usage is TRBV14 and J usage is TRBJ1-2; D remains ambiguous. This CDR3 has 13 amino acids. The germline V and J ends were trimmed by 1 base and 5 bases, with 8 bases remaining between them. From germline, CDR1 is SGHDN and CDR2 FVKESK. In nucleotides, the CDR3 is TGTGCCAGCAGCCAAGTGATCGGGTATGGCTACACCTTC. Its protein product is CASSQVIGYGYTF.

The chain carries TRBV10-2 and TRBJ2-7, with a tentative D call TRBD2 (6 bases). The CDR3 contains 13 residues. Germline-derived CDR1 and CDR2 are WSHSY and SAAADI. Deletions cut 6 bases from V and 9 bases from J, with 18 bases between. CDR3 residues: CASSTGAGVGQYF. The CDR3 nucleotides are TGCGCCAGCAGCACCGGAGCGGGTGTAGGGCAGTACTTC.

This chain links TRBV6-2 or TRBV6-3 with TRBJ2-3; the D call may be TRBD1 or TRBD2 (6 bases each). Germline CDR1 and CDR2: MNHEY and SVGEGT. This CDR3 region has 12 residues. Trimming removed 6 bases from V and 5 bases from J, with 9 bases in between. CDR3 loop: CASSGGLDTQYF. DNA of the CDR3: TGTGCCAGCAGCGGGGGCCTAGATACGCAGTATTTT.

The CDR3 is CASSQQGVREQYF. DNA of the CDR3: TGTGCCAGCAGCCAACAGGGGGTGAGGGAGCAGTACTTC. The gene calls are TRBV3-1 (or the pseudogene TRBV3-2) and TRBJ2-7, with TRBD1 identical over 7 bases. The CDR3 consists of 13 residues. Germline V gene sequence: CDR1 LGHDT, CDR2 YNNKEL (reference sequence). V was clipped by 2 bases and J by 7 bases; unmatched bases: 5.

This clone appeared a single time. This chain links TRBV28 with TRBJ1-5, with D unresolved. CDR3 length equals 12 residues. Per the germline V gene, CDR1 is MDHEN and CDR2 is SYDVKM. V lost 11 bases, J lost 5 bases, and 13 bases lay in between. CDR3 coding DNA: TGTGCCCACGGTGAGGCAGATCAGCCCCAGCATTTT. Protein sequence: CAHGEADQPQHF.

The count of this clone is one. The rearrangement joins TRBV6-5 to TRBJ1-2; 7 nucleotides match TRBD1. Germline V gives CDR1 MNHEY, CDR2 SVGAGI. This CDR3 has 14 residues. V shed 2 bases and J 2 bases; nucleotides not matched to a gene: 2. CDR3 sequence: CASSYGRGNYGYTF. The CDR3 DNA reads TGTGCCAGCAGTTACGGCAGGGGGAACTATGGCTACACCTTC.

The V and J genes are TRBV12-1 and TRBJ1-5; the table gives TRBD1 as D, unverified against the DNA. TRBV12-1 counts as a pseudogene. The CDR3 extends over 15 amino acids. The CDR3 loop is CASSFWPVCRQPQHF. In DNA, the CDR3 is TGTGCCAGCAGCTTTTGGCCAGTCTGTCGACAGCCCCAGCATTTT.

V and J are TRBV6-6 and TRBJ1-4; D unresolved. V lost 5 bases to trimming and J lost 5 bases, with 6 bases between them. The CDR3 spans 12 residues. Germline assignment: CDR1 MNHNY and CDR2 SVGAGI (reference sequence). The CDR3 is CASSQQNEKLFF. The CDR3 nucleotides are TGTGCCAGCAGTCAACAAAATGAAAAACTGTTTTTT.

This chain uses TRBV5-1 with TRBJ2-2, with 10 bases matching TRBD2. The J segment lost 1 base and the V segment lost 4 bases, leaving 10 bases of the junction unmatched. The CDR3 contains 18 residues. Germline lookup yields CDR1 SGHRS and CDR2 YFSETQ. CDR3 residues: CASSATTLAGGNTGELFF. CDR3 DNA sequence: TGCGCCAGCAGCGCCACGACATTAGCGGGAGGGAACACCGGGGAGCTGTTTTTT.

The chain links TRBV19 to TRBJ2-2; the match to TRBD2 covers 15 bases. Germline V lookup: CDR1 LNHDA, CDR2 SQIVND (reference sequence). The ends lost 7 bases at V and 1 base at J; junction bases unmatched: 4. The CDR3 runs to 17 residues. CDR3 nucleotide sequence: TGTGCCAGTACCCGGACTAGCGGGAGGGTGAACACCGGGGAGCTGTTTTTT. This sequence encodes CASTRTSGRVNTGELFF.

V usage is TRBV6-5 and J usage is TRBJ1-2, with D possibly being TRBD1 (6 bases). CDR1 is MNHEY, CDR2 SVGAGI, per germline. The ends were cut back, 6 bases at V and 1 base at J, with 6 bases in the middle. The CDR3 is made up of 12 amino acids. This CDR3 is CASSRGNYGYTF. Here the CDR3 DNA reads TGTGCCAGCAGCAGGGGTAACTATGGCTACACCTTC.